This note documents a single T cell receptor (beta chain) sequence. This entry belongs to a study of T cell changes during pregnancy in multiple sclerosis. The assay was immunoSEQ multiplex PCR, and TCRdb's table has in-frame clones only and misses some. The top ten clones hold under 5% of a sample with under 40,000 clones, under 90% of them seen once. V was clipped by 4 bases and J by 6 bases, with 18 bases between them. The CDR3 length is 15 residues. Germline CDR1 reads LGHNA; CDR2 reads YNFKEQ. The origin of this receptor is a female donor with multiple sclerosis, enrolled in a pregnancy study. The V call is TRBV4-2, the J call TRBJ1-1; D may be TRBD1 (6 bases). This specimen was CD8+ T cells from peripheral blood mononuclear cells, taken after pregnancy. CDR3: CASSPQSGDRAEAFF. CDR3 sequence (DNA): TGTGCCAGCAGCCCCCAGTCAGGGGATAGGGCTGAAGCTTTCTTT.